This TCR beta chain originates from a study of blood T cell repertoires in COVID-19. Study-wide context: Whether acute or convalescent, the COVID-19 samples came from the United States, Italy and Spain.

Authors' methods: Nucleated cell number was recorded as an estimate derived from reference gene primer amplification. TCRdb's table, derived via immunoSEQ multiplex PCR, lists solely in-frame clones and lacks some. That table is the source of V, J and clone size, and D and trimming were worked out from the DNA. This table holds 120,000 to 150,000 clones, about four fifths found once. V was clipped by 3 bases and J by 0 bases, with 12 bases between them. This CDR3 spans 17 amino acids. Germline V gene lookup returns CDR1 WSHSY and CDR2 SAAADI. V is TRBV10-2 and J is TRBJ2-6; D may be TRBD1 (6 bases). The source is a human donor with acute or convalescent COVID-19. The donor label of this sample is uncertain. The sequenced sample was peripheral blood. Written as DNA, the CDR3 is TGCGCCAGCAGTGAACTACAGGGTTTCTCTGGGGCCAACGTCCTGACTTTC. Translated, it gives CASSELQGFSGANVLTF.